These 8 T cell receptor beta chains were sequenced from one sample in a study of blood T cells in healthy people across ages. PCR was performed a second time for roughly 7 to 12 cycles using a sample-barcoded 5' primer and a J-beta primer mix. TCRdb analysed the 5' RACE reads with MiXCR anew, one entry per CDR3 protein. Here the sample spans approximately 810,000 distinct CDR3 sequences, less than 35% being singletons. The sample comprised blood. Source of these receptors: a woman at least 80 years old in good health.

The chain links TRBV7-2 to TRBJ2-7; weak D call: TRBD1 (6 bases). Germline V gene sequence: CDR1 SGHTA, CDR2 FQGNSA. The CDR3 extends over 16 amino acids. With 3 bases removed from V and 3 bases from J, the gap between germline ends came to 18 bases. CDR3 nucleotides: TGTGCCAGCAGCTTCCCGATTTTAATGGACAGCTACGAGCAGTACTTC. This codes for CASSFPILMDSYEQYF.

The rearrangement joins TRBV7-9 to TRBJ2-3, with TRBD2 as a possible D gene (5 bases). CDR3 length: 15 residues. V lost 3 bases to trimming and J lost 2 bases, with 12 bases between them. Germline assignment: CDR1 SEHNR and CDR2 FQNEAQ (reference sequence). CDR3 sequence reads: CASSFAAGNTDTQYF. For the CDR3, the DNA is TGTGCCAGCAGCTTCGCCGCGGGTAACACAGATACGCAGTATTTT.

The V call is TRBV12-3 or TRBV12-4, the J call TRBJ2-1; TRBD1 matches at 9 bases. With V trimmed by 5 bases and J by 8 bases, 10 bases remained unmatched. This CDR3 is 15 amino acids long. In DNA form, the CDR3 reads TGTGCCAGCAGTACCGGGACAGGGATTGACCATGAGCAGTTCTTC. Its translation is CASSTGTGIDHEQFF.

This chain joins TRBV6-1 and TRBJ2-3, with TRBD1 as a possible D gene (6 bases). The CDR3 contains 13 residues. V was trimmed by 7 bases and J by 4 bases, leaving 12 bases between them. Germline V gene sequence: CDR1 MNHNS, CDR2 SASEGT. As DNA, the CDR3 is TGTGCCAGCATCTACAGGGTGGCAGATACGCAGTATTTT. This sequence encodes CASIYRVADTQYF.

This clonotype was recorded at least ten times. The chain joins TRBV6-5 to TRBJ2-5; tentatively, D is TRBD2 (5 bases). CDR1 and CDR2 (germline): MNHEY, SVGAGI. The CDR3 contains 15 residues. The V and J ends lost 9 bases and 1 base respectively, with 18 bases between them. CDR3 loop: CARIGQRSLQETQYF. The DNA for the CDR3 is TGTGCCAGGATCGGCCAGCGGAGCCTCCAAGAGACCCAGTACTTC.

This clonotype was detected once. DNA for the CDR3: TGTGCCAGCAGTTATTCATCGGAGGACAGGCTGATTTGGGATACGCAGTATTTT. Translated: CASSYSSEDRLIWDTQYF. V gene TRBV6-5 combines with J gene TRBJ2-3; 7 nucleotides match TRBD1. The germline V gene encodes CDR1 MNHEY and CDR2 SVGAGI. Trimming took 3 bases from V and 6 from J; bases not matched to a gene: 18. There are 18 residues in the CDR3.

This clonotype came up many times. V gene TRBV20-1 combines with J gene TRBJ2-3; D ambiguous. The germline CDR1 and CDR2 sequences are DFQATT and SNEGSKA (reference sequence). With 5 bases removed from V and 6 bases from J, the gap between germline ends came to 6 bases. The CDR3 is 10 amino acids. In DNA, the CDR3 is TGCAGTGCTGCTGAGGATACGCAGTATTTT. This gives the protein CSAAEDTQYF.

This clonotype occurred many times. The chain combines TRBV7-2 with TRBJ2-5; D unresolved. The germline V and J ends were trimmed by 2 bases and 1 base, with 11 bases remaining between them. The germline CDR1 and CDR2 sequences are SGHTA and FQGNSA. The CDR3 is 15 residues long. The CDR3 nucleotides read TGTGCCAGCAGCTTAAGTTGGCACCGCCAAGAGACCCAGTACTTC. It encodes CASSLSWHRQETQYF.